These 29 T cell receptor beta chains came from one sample sequenced in a study of T cells in Graves' hyperthyroidism and ophthalmopathy. There were TCR beta CDR3 regions amplified from RNA transcripts. HTBI primers were used for first-round RT-PCR of the TCR CDR3. TCRdb re-analysed the multiplex PCR reads in MiXCR, keeping a single row per CDR3 protein. Of approximately 430,000 distinct CDR3 sequences in the sample, 15% to 17% were seen once. The sequencing input was blood. The receptor set was obtained from a woman between 18 and 30 years old with Graves' hyperthyroidism.

This clonotype was seen at least ten times. V is TRBV5-6 and J is TRBJ1-2; unclear D gene. Germline V gene data show CDR1 as SGHDT and CDR2 as YYEEEE. The CDR3 consists of 13 residues. V lost 4 bases to trimming and J lost 3 bases, with 10 bases between them. The CDR3 sequence: CASSRGLDYGYTF. The CDR3, as DNA: TGTGCCAGCAGCCGAGGACTGGACTATGGCTACACCTTC.

This clonotype was seen only a few times. V is TRBV10-3 and J is TRBJ2-1; D is undetermined. The CDR3 runs to 13 residues. V was trimmed by 5 bases and J by 5 bases, leaving 10 bases between them. The germline gives CDR1 ENHRY, CDR2 SYGVKD. CDR3 sequence reads: CAISPSSHNEQFF. CDR3 bases: TGTGCCATCAGTCCTAGTTCCCACAATGAGCAGTTCTTC.

This clonotype was observed many times. The chain couples TRBV2 to TRBJ2-3; D uncertain. Germline values: CDR1 SNHLY, CDR2 FYNNEI. CDR3 length: 14 amino acids. Trimming stripped 4 bases from V and 3 bases from J, with 11 bases between. The CDR3 nucleotides read TGTGCCAGCAGTGTCGAACTCGGAACAGATACGCAGTATTTT. This encodes CASSVELGTDTQYF.

As DNA, the CDR3 is TGTGCCAGCCGCCCTATAGGGGGAAGGTTTGAGACCCAGTACTTC. This codes for CASRPIGGRFETQYF. The rearrangement uses TRBV5-8 and TRBJ2-5, with a weak D call TRBD1 (6 bases). The germline gives CDR1 SGHTS, CDR2 YDEGEE. The ends were cut back, 7 bases at V and 5 bases at J, with 21 bases in the middle. The CDR3 runs 15 residues.

This clonotype occurred many times. The rearrangement links TRBV6-2 or TRBV6-3 to TRBJ2-7, with 8 bases aligning to TRBD1. The germline CDR1 and CDR2 sequences are MNHEY and SVGEGT. J was trimmed by 3 bases and V by 2 bases; bases with no gene match: 12. The CDR3 spans 17 residues. DNA of the CDR3: TGTGCCAGCAGTTACCCTAGACAGGGGACCCTCTACTACGAGCAGTACTTC. Its translation is CASSYPRQGTLYYEQYF.

This clonotype was observed at least ten times. The chain joins TRBV7-9 to TRBJ2-3; 10 nucleotides agree with TRBD1. CDR3 length: 15 residues. V dropped 3 bases and J dropped 6; count of bases not matched to a gene: 6. Germline V gene lookup returns CDR1 SEHNR and CDR2 FQNEAQ (reference sequence). CDR3 residues: CASSFRTGGDDTQYF. The CDR3 DNA is TGTGCCAGCAGCTTCCGGACAGGGGGAGACGATACGCAGTATTTT.

With regard to this clonotype: This clone may be a read error of a much larger clone one base away. The rearrangement joins TRBV12-3 or TRBV12-4 to TRBJ2-3; TRBD2 matches at 9 bases. V lost 5 bases, J lost 3 bases, and 15 bases stayed unmatched. This CDR3 region has 18 residues. The CDR3 nucleotides are TGTGCCAGCAGTAGGACTAGCGTGGGGGCCAAGAGAACAGATACGCAGTATTTT. It encodes CASSRTSVGAKRTDTQYF.

CDR3 sequence (DNA): TGTGCCAGCAGCCTAAGACCGGCCGATACGCAGTATTTT. Its protein product is CASSLRPADTQYF. The chain couples TRBV9 to TRBJ2-3, with D hard to call. In germline, CDR1 is SGDLS, CDR2 YYNGEE. The CDR3 loop spans 13 amino acids. V was shortened by 4 bases and J by 6 bases, with 12 bases between the two germline ends.

This clonotype was picked up many times. The chain is built from TRBV7-2 and TRBJ2-7; 8 bases agree with TRBD2. The CDR3 runs 16 residues. Trimming took 5 bases from V and 3 from J; bases not matched to a gene: 12. CDR1 SGHTA and CDR2 FQGNSA come from the germline V gene. The chain's CDR3 is CASSPSGVAGNYEQYF. The CDR3 DNA is TGTGCCAGCAGCCCGAGTGGCGTAGCGGGGAACTACGAGCAGTACTTC.

The table lists this clonotype with many counts. The CDR3 loop is CASSLTEGNQPQHF. The CDR3 DNA reads TGTGCCAGCAGCTTGACTGAGGGGAATCAGCCCCAGCATTTT. The chain carries TRBV7-2 and TRBJ1-5, with D perhaps TRBD1 (5 bases). V lost 3 bases and J 4 bases, leaving 10 bases between the germline ends. Germline-derived CDR1 and CDR2 are SGHTA and FQGNSA. This CDR3 contains 14 residues.

This clonotype was counted between two and nine times. The chain combines TRBV5-1 with TRBJ2-1, with 10 bases lining up with TRBD1. The CDR3 loop spans 17 amino acids. V was pared by 6 bases and J by 4 bases, with 13 bases of the junction left unmatched. CDR1 is SGHRS and CDR2 is YFSETQ in the germline V gene. DNA of the CDR3: TGCGCCAGCATAGCGGGGACAGGGGCCCAAAGGTACAATGAGCAGTTCTTC. Translated, it gives CASIAGTGAQRYNEQFF. Full variable domain (outside the CDR3, taken from reference TRBV5-1 and TRBJ2-1): KAGVTQTPRYLIKTRGQQVTLSCSPISGHRSVSWYQQTPGQGLQFLFEYFSETQRNKGNFPGRFSGRQFSNSRSEMNVSTLELGDSALYLCASIAGTGAQRYNEQFFGPGTRLTVL.

Many counts were recorded for this clonotype. The CDR3 spells CASSFENSNQPQHF. CDR3 bases: TGTGCCAGCAGTTTCGAAAATAGCAATCAGCCCCAGCATTTT. V is TRBV6-1 and J is TRBJ1-5; D is ambiguous. Germline V lookup: CDR1 MNHNS, CDR2 SASEGT. The CDR3 contains 14 residues. The V gene lost 5 bases and the J gene lost 0 bases, with 8 bases spanning the gap.

V gene TRBV6-1 combines with J gene TRBJ2-7, with 7 bases matching TRBD2. This CDR3 is built from 15 residues. V shed 5 bases, J shed 4 bases, and the junction held 11 bases outside the gene matches. CDR1 MNHNS and CDR2 SASEGT come from the germline V gene. This CDR3 is CASSPRDYGAYEQYF. In DNA form, the CDR3 reads TGTGCCAGCAGTCCCCGGGACTATGGAGCTTACGAGCAGTACTTC.

The J gene is TRBJ1-1, the V gene TRBV20-1, with TRBD1 as a possible D gene (5 bases). Trimming pared 6 bases from V and 8 bases from J, leaving 19 bases between. From germline, CDR1 is DFQATT and CDR2 SNEGSKA (reference sequence). This CDR3 has 13 residues. CDR3 nucleotide sequence: TGCAGTGCCCATAATCAGGGTGAGACCGAAGCTTTCTTT. Its protein product is CSAHNQGETEAFF.

This clonotype was detected many times. The gene calls are TRBV20-1 and TRBJ1-4; TRBD1 might be the D (5 bases). The CDR3 runs 13 residues. The germline V gene has CDR1 DFQATT and CDR2 SNEGSKA (reference sequence). V gave up 3 bases and J gave up 1 base, with 6 bases separating them. The CDR3 loop is CSARRGTNEKLFF. The DNA of the CDR3 is TGCAGTGCTAGGAGGGGAACTAATGAAAAACTGTTTTTT.

This clonotype was counted a single time. Just one base apart from a much larger clone, this may be a read error. The rearrangement uses TRBV7-9 and TRBJ2-1, with 9 bases identical to TRBD2. Germline V gene lookup returns CDR1 SEHNR and CDR2 FQNEAQ (reference sequence). The CDR3 totals 15 residues. CDR3 residues: CVSSLVTSGYNEQFF. In DNA form, the CDR3 reads TGTGTCAGCAGCTTAGTGACTAGCGGCTACAATGAGCAGTTCTTC.

Details on this clonotype: This clone may be a read error of a much larger clone one base away. The chain has TRBV27 and TRBJ1-1; D gene uncertain. This CDR3 is built from 14 residues. CDR1 is MNHEY, CDR2 SMNVEV, per germline (reference sequence). CDR3: CASSFISSNTEALF. The CDR3 DNA follows: TGTGCCAGCAGTTTTATATCCTCGAACACTGAAGCTCTCTTT.

As to this clonotype: With a much larger clone just one base away, this may be a read error. The V gene is TRBV20-1, the J gene TRBJ1-2; D is undetermined. Germline CDR1 is DFQATT and CDR2 is SNEGSKA (reference sequence). The CDR3 length is 13 residues. The CDR3 reads CGAPDGNNYGYTF. In nucleotides, the CDR3 is TGCGGTGCACCGGACGGGAATAACTATGGCTACACCTTC.

This rearrangement joins TRBV5-1 to TRBJ2-7; TRBD2 agrees at 11 bases. CDR3 length: 16 residues. Germline CDR1 and CDR2: SGHRS and YFSETQ. V lost 1 base and J lost 0; bases outside the gene matches: 3. The CDR3 bases are TGCGCCAGCAGCTTGAGGACTAGCGGGCCCTCCTACGAGCAGTACTTC. Protein sequence: CASSLRTSGPSYEQYF.

CDR3 protein: CASNPLRGPASGANVLTF. The CDR3, as DNA: TGTGCCAGTAATCCCCTTCGGGGCCCTGCCTCTGGGGCCAACGTCCTGACTTTC. The J gene is TRBJ2-6, the V gene TRBV19; D is perhaps TRBD1 or TRBD2 (5 bases each). The CDR3 has 18 amino acids. Germline CDR1 LNHDA, CDR2 SQIVND (reference sequence). Trimming shortened V by 7 bases and J by 0 bases, and 19 bases separated the two germline ends.

The V gene is TRBV6-2 or TRBV6-3, the J gene TRBJ2-7, with D possibly matching TRBD2 (5 bases). Germline loops: CDR1 MNHEY, CDR2 SVGEGT. Trimming removed 7 bases at V and 8 bases at J, with 21 bases between. The CDR3 has 14 residues. For the CDR3, the DNA is TGTGCCAGCACCCAATCCCCACAGACTACGAAGCAGTACTTC. This codes for CASTQSPQTTKQYF.

This chain links TRBV19 with TRBJ1-5; D may be TRBD1 (5 bases). The CDR3 covers 14 residues. Trimming stripped 6 bases from V and 7 bases from J, with 16 bases between. From germline, CDR1 is LNHDA and CDR2 SQIVND (reference sequence). CDR3 DNA: TGTGCCAGTAGCGTTGGGAGGGGCGGGCAGCCCCAGCATTTT. Encoded protein: CASSVGRGGQPQHF. Variable domain in full (rest from reference TRBV19 and TRBJ1-5): DGGITQSPKYLFRKEGQNVTLSCEQNLNHDAMYWYRQDPGQGLRLIYYSQIVNDFQKGDIAEGYSVSREKKESFPLTVTSAQKNPTAFYLCASSVGRGGQPQHFGDGTRLSIL.

This clonotype was recorded at least ten times. The CDR3 is CASRRGKKETQYF. The CDR3 nucleotides read TGTGCCAGCAGGCGGGGCAAAAAAGAGACCCAGTACTTC. V usage is TRBV28 and J usage is TRBJ2-5; perhaps TRBD2 as D (6 bases). V lost 6 bases and J 3 bases, leaving 11 bases between the germline ends. CDR1 is MDHEN and CDR2 is SYDVKM in the germline V gene. The CDR3 loop spans 13 amino acids.

With respect to this clonotype: With a much larger clone just one base away, this may be a read error. This sequence joins TRBV18 and TRBJ2-7, with TRBD1 as a possible D gene (6 bases). Germline CDR1 is KGHSH and CDR2 is LQKENI. V shed 0 bases and J shed 5 bases, with 17 bases lying between them. The CDR3 runs 16 residues. DNA of the CDR3: TGTGCCAGCTCACCACCAATATTTGACAGGCCCAACGAGCAGTACTTC. It specifies CASSPPIFDRPNEQYF.

The J gene is TRBJ1-4, the V gene TRBV4-1, with TRBD1 as a possible D gene (5 bases). Trimming removed 0 bases from V and 3 bases from J, with 11 bases in between. This CDR3 contains 16 residues. Germline V gene data show CDR1 as MGHRA and CDR2 as YSYEKL. CDR3 nucleotides: TGCGCCAGCAGCCAAGATGCGCCAGGGTCTAATGAAAAACTGTTTTTT. It translates to CASSQDAPGSNEKLFF.

This clonotype was seen only a few times. This rearrangement joins TRBV29-1 to TRBJ2-7; D gene ambiguous. Germline CDR1 SQVTM, CDR2 ANQGSEA. The CDR3 spans 15 residues. V was pared by 4 bases and J by 0 bases, with 16 bases between. The CDR3 here is CSVAGTYEFSYEQYF. DNA for the CDR3: TGCAGCGTTGCAGGCACGTACGAATTCTCCTACGAGCAGTACTTC.

Points on this clonotype: An end of the junction differs from the germline gene, which may be a read error. V is TRBV20-1 and J is TRBJ2-1; D tentatively reads TRBD1 or TRBD2 (6 bases each). The germline CDR1 and CDR2 sequences are DFQATT and SNEGSKA (reference sequence). The CDR3 totals 17 residues. CDR3 sequence reads: CSARGGFGTSRPNEQFF. In DNA form, the CDR3 reads TGCAGTGCCAGAGGGGGATTTGGAACTAGCCGCCCTAATGAGCAGTTCTTC.

This clonotype was seen ten or more times. CDR3: CASFPITGVRSTDTQYF. The CDR3 region has the DNA TGTGCCAGCTTCCCCATAACGGGGGTTCGGAGCACAGATACGCAGTATTTT. J is TRBJ2-3 and V is TRBV28, with D tentatively TRBD2 (6 bases). In germline, CDR1 is MDHEN, CDR2 SYDVKM. Trimming stripped 8 bases from V and 0 bases from J, with 21 bases between. The CDR3 spans 17 residues.

The genes are TRBV19 and TRBJ2-6, with TRBD2 matching over 9 bases. This CDR3 comprises 18 residues. J was trimmed by 2 bases and V by 3 bases; bases with no gene match: 8. Germline V gene lookup returns CDR1 LNHDA and CDR2 SQIVND (reference sequence). The CDR3 sequence: CASSIFPAGGTGANVLTF. The CDR3 DNA follows: TGTGCCAGTAGTATTTTCCCAGCGGGGGGTACTGGGGCCAACGTCCTGACTTTC.